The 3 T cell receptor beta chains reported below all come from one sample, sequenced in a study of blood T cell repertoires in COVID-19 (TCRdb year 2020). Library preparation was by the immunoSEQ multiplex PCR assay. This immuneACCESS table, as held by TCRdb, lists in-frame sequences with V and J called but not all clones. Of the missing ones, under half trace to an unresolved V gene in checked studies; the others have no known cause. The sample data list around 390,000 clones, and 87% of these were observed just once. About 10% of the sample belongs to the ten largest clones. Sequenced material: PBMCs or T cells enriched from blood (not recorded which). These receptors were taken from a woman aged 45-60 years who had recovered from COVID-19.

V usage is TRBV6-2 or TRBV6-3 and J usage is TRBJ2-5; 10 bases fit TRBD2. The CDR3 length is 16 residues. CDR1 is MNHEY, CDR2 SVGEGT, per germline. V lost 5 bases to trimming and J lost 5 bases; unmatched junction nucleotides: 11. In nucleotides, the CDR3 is TGTGCCAGCAGTGCCCGGGGGACTAGCGTTGGGGAGACCCAGTACTTC. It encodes CASSARGTSVGETQYF.

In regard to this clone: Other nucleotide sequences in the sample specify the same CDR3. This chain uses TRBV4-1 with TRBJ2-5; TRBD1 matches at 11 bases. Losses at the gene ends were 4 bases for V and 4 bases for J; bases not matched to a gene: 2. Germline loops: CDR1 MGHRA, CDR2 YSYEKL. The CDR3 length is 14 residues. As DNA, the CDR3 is TGCGCCAGCAGCCGGACAGGGGGCGTAGAGACCCAGTACTTC. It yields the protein CASSRTGGVETQYF.

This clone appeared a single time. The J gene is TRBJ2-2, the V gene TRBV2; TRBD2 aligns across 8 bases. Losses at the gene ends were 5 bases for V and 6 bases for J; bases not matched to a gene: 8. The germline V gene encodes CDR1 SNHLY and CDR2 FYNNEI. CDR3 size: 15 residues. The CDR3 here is CASSSSGVAAGELFF. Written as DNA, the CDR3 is TGTGCCAGCAGTAGTAGCGGGGTGGCTGCCGGGGAGCTGTTTTTT. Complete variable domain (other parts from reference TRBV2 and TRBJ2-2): EPEVTQTPSHQVTQMGQEVILRCVPISNHLYFYWYRQILGQKVEFLVSFYNNEISEKSEIFDDQFSVERPDGSNFTLKIRSTKLEDSAMYFCASSSSGVAAGELFFGEGSRLTVL.